The source of this TCR beta chain is a study of T cells in Graves' hyperthyroidism and ophthalmopathy. Background on the study: Peripheral blood specimens were obtained at initial diagnosis, prior to any treatment. Study-level points and caveats: Blood shared most expanded thyroid clonotypes above 0.001. Ophthalmopathy, which appeared later, was predicted by the model a median about 6 months before onset.

Germline-derived CDR1 and CDR2 are ENHRY and SYGVKD. Deletions cut 8 bases from V and 8 bases from J, with 15 bases between. The CDR3 runs to 12 residues. Regarding this clonotype: The antigen is not known.

The study left out patients who had uncontrolled infection, other autoimmune disease, pregnancy or lactation. TCR beta CDR3 regions were amplified from RNA transcripts. The study used the HTBI primer set for a first-round RT-PCR of the TCR CDR3. TCRdb re-derived calls from the multiplex PCR reads in MiXCR, one entry per CDR3 protein. The sample has roughly 710,000 distinct CDR3 sequences; about 35% are singletons. Sequenced sample: blood. The sequence was collected from a woman in her thirties or forties with Graves' hyperthyroidism. The J gene is TRBJ1-1, the V gene TRBV10-3, with D tentatively TRBD1 (5 bases). CDR3 amino acids: CAILAGPREAFF. CDR3 DNA sequence: TGTGCCATCTTAGCGGGACCGCGCGAAGCTTTCTTT.